The rows below give T cell receptor beta chains drawn from one sample of a study of long-term antiretroviral therapy in people with HIV. The table came from immunoSEQ multiplex PCR; TCRdb's copy has only in-frame clones and leaves some out. Altogether roughly 25,000 clones are present, 85% to 95% being singletons, with the ten largest covering about 10%. Sequenced material: unsorted PBMCs, taken 7.6 years after starting antiretroviral therapy. The source is a woman between 40 and 50 years old with HIV. The CDR3 runs from the conserved cysteine through the conserved F or W. Fields, in order: CDR3 protein, CDR3 DNA, clone size, D gene, V gene, J gene. A D gene is named only where the DNA matches it firmly. Only some rows state a clone size, as once, few, many or a class for expanded clones.

CASSGQGVNSNQPQHF	TGTGCCAGCAGTGGACAGGGGGTGAATAGCAATCAGCCCCAGCATTTT	NA	TRBD1	TRBV6-6	TRBJ1-5
CASSPGTPSSYNEQFF	TGCGCCAGCAGCCCAGGGACGCCAAGCTCCTACAATGAGCAGTTCTTC	NA	NA	TRBV5-1	TRBJ2-1
CASSVLQGTEAFF	TGTGCCAGCAGTGTTCTTCAGGGGACTGAAGCTTTCTTT	NA	NA	TRBV25-1	TRBJ1-1
CVSGGGVRSDTQYF	TGTGTTTCTGGAGGGGGTGTTAGGTCAGATACGCAGTATTTT	NA	NA	TRBV2	TRBJ2-3
CASSLGPFTEAFF	TGTGCCAGCAGCTTAGGGCCCTTTACTGAAGCTTTCTTT	NA	NA	TRBV7-8	TRBJ1-1
CASTGTLNTEAFF	TGTGCCAGTACGGGCACCCTGAACACTGAAGCTTTCTTT	NA	NA	TRBV19	TRBJ1-1
CASSGGQGGYGYTF	TGTGCCAGCAGCGGGGGGCAGGGAGGGTATGGCTACACCTTC	once	NA	TRBV2	TRBJ1-2
CASSRGTVPLGELFF	TGTGCCAGCAGTCGCGGGACCGTCCCCTTAGGGGAGCTGTTTTTT	NA	NA	TRBV27	TRBJ2-2
CAISRNRDNEQFF	TGTGCCATCAGTAGAAACAGGGACAATGAGCAGTTCTTC	NA	NA	TRBV10-3	TRBJ2-1
CASSPSGLGRNF	TGTGCCAGCAGCCCCTCCGGACTGGGTCGTAACTTC	NA	NA	TRBV11-2	TRBJ2-5
CASSTRRGSYNSPLHF	TGTGCCAGTAGTACTCGCCGGGGCTCCTATAATTCACCCCTCCACTTT	once	NA	TRBV19	TRBJ1-6
CATGQGMNTEAFF	TGTGCCACCGGCCAGGGAATGAACACTGAAGCTTTCTTT	NA	NA	TRBV15	TRBJ1-1
CASSVGGRGANVLTF	TGTGCCAGCAGCGTAGGGGGGAGAGGGGCCAACGTCCTGACTTTC	once	NA	TRBV9	TRBJ2-6
CASRVSGQTNTEAFF	TGTGCCAGCAGAGTCTCCGGACAGACGAACACTGAAGCTTTCTTT	NA	NA	TRBV2	TRBJ1-1
CASSPGTSGYEQYF	TGTGCCAGCAGCCCCGGGACTAGCGGTTACGAGCAGTACTTC	NA	NA	TRBV21-1	TRBJ2-7
CASSLWAAGGYEQFF	TGCGCCAGCAGCTTGTGGGCAGCGGGGGGTTATGAGCAGTTCTTC	NA	TRBD2	TRBV5-1	TRBJ2-1
CASSASGTDGGYTF	TGTGCCAGCAGTGCCTCCGGGACCGACGGGGGCTACACCTTC	NA	NA	TRBV6-1	TRBJ1-2
CASSWYSGGGGNEQYF	TGCGCCAGCAGCTGGTACTCAGGGGGAGGGGGCAACGAGCAGTACTTC	NA	NA	TRBV5-1	TRBJ2-7
CASSLVGRQYYEQYF	TGTGCCAGCAGCTTAGTAGGGCGGCAGTATTACGAGCAGTACTTC	once	NA	TRBV7-2	TRBJ2-7
CAWRDRVLYGYTF	TGTGCCTGGAGGGACCGAGTCCTCTATGGCTACACCTTC	NA	NA	TRBV30	TRBJ1-2
CASSQDLGSTEKLFF	TGCGCCAGCAGCCAAGATCTTGGGAGTACTGAAAAACTGTTTTTT	NA	NA	TRBV4-3	TRBJ1-4
CAWSVKSSGGANEQFF	TGTGCCTGGAGTGTAAAGTCGAGCGGGGGGGCCAATGAGCAGTTCTTC	few	TRBD2	TRBV30	TRBJ2-1
CASSSDRYGYTF	TGTGCCAGCAGTTCGGACCGCTATGGCTACACCTTC	NA	NA	TRBV25-1	TRBJ1-2
CASSYSVGTDLGTQYF	TGTGCCAGCAGTTACTCGGTGGGGACGGACCTGGGGACCCAGTACTTC	NA	NA	TRBV6-5	TRBJ2-5
CASSQDVGGSNQPQHF	TGCGCCAGCAGCCAAGATGTTGGGGGAAGCAATCAGCCCCAGCATTTT	NA	NA	TRBV4-3	TRBJ1-5
CASSQDFGSNQPQHF	TGCGCCAGCAGCCAAGATTTCGGTAGCAATCAGCCCCAGCATTTT	few	NA	TRBV5-5	TRBJ1-5
CASSLTGSGAGELFF	TGTGCCAGCAGCTTGACCGGCTCGGGGGCCGGGGAGCTGTTTTTT	NA	NA	TRBV11-2	TRBJ2-2
CASSIVHTSNYGYTF	TGTGCCAGTAGTATAGTTCACACCTCTAACTATGGCTACACCTTC	once	NA	TRBV19	TRBJ1-2
CASSAFRGFKPSTNEKLFF	TGTGCCAGCAGTGCCTTCCGGGGGTTTAAACCCTCAACTAATGAAAAACTGTTTTTT	NA	NA	TRBV2	TRBJ1-4
CASSPRDEGPGNQPQHF	TGTGCCAGCAGTCCCAGAGATGAAGGGCCTGGCAATCAGCCCCAGCATTTT	NA	NA	TRBV28	TRBJ1-5
CASSPGQSTGELFF	TGCGCCAGCAGCCCTGGACAGTCCACCGGGGAGCTGTTTTTT	once	NA	TRBV5-1	TRBJ2-2
CASRGSGRYEQYF	TGTGCCAGTAGGGGGAGCGGACGATACGAGCAGTACTTC	NA	NA	TRBV19	TRBJ2-7
CAWSRTGGAASNQPQHF	TGTGCCTGGAGTCGCACAGGGGGCGCGGCAAGCAATCAGCCCCAGCATTTT	NA	TRBD1	TRBV30	TRBJ1-5
CATRPGAILPLHF	TGTGCCACCCGGCCCGGGGCTATATTGCCCCTCCACTTT	NA	NA	TRBV19	TRBJ1-6
CATSRDTGWETQYF	TGTGCCACCAGCAGAGATACGGGCTGGGAGACCCAGTACTTC	NA	NA	TRBV15	TRBJ2-5
CASSERQVAAEAFF	TGTGCCAGCAGTGAAAGGCAAGTAGCGGCTGAAGCTTTCTTT	NA	NA	TRBV6-1	TRBJ1-1
CASSPNRGLGNTIYF	TGTGCCAGCTCACCAAACAGGGGGCTTGGAAACACCATATATTTT	NA	TRBD1	TRBV18	TRBJ1-3
CASSQDLPGRIELRLFNSPLHF	TGCGCCAGCAGCCAAGATCTACCCGGGAGGATCGAGCTAAGGTTATTTAATTCACCCCTCCACTTT	NA	NA	TRBV4-3	TRBJ1-6
CASSYGTTTDTQYF	TGTGCCAGCAGCTACGGGACAACCACAGATACGCAGTATTTT	NA	NA	TRBV7-2	TRBJ2-3
CASSQEGLAGNEQFF	TGCGCCAGCAGCCAAGAGGGACTAGCCGGGAATGAGCAGTTCTTC	NA	TRBD2	TRBV4-3	TRBJ2-1
CASSLPDEDNEQFF	TGTGCCAGCAGCTTACCGGACGAGGACAATGAGCAGTTCTTC	NA	NA	TRBV6-6	TRBJ2-1
CASTNEDGGLGGELFF	TGCGCCAGCACCAACGAGGACGGGGGCTTGGGCGGGGAGCTGTTTTTT	NA	NA	TRBV5-1	TRBJ2-2